Below, 25 T cell receptor beta chains from the same sample are listed, as sequenced in a study of T-cell memory formation after mild COVID-19. TCRdb reanalysed the 5' RACE reads using MiXCR and keeps one entry per CDR3 protein. The table lists 300,000 to 350,000 distinct CDR3 sequences, 13% to 15% of them singletons, with around 23% in the top ten. The sample comprised PBMCs or a T cell subset sorted from them (not recorded which). Receptors originate from a man between 18 and 35 years old who had mild COVID-19 (a few samples of this study predate the infection). Cell type and time point are not known.

This clonotype appeared a few times. V and J are TRBV29-1 and TRBJ2-7; D not certain. CDR1 and CDR2 from the germline V gene are SQVTM and ANQGSEA. Trimming removed 7 bases at V and 9 bases at J, with 16 bases between. The CDR3 spans 11 residues. For the CDR3, the DNA is TGCAGCGCCTCATCGGGCCAGCGGCAGTACTTC. It is translated as CSASSGQRQYF.

There are many counts of this clonotype. V usage is TRBV11-2 and J usage is TRBJ2-3; D gene unclear. The CDR3 totals 11 residues. V was pared by 4 bases and J by 6 bases, with 5 bases between. CDR1 is SGHAT, CDR2 FQNNGV, per germline. The CDR3 protein is CASSSADTQYF. The CDR3 bases are TGTGCCAGCAGCTCCGCGGATACGCAGTATTTT.

The rearrangement uses TRBV6-5 and TRBJ2-3, with 9 bases matching TRBD2. The germline V gene has CDR1 MNHEY and CDR2 SVGAGI. V was pared by 2 bases and J by 2 bases, with 2 bases of the junction left unmatched. The CDR3 sequence is 15 residues long. The CDR3 DNA reads as TGTGCCAGCAGTTACGAGCGGGGGGTCACAGATACGCAGTATTTT. Amino acid sequence: CASSYERGVTDTQYF.

This clonotype appeared a few times. V gene TRBV7-9 combines with J gene TRBJ2-5; D unclear. This CDR3 is built from 13 residues. CDR1 SEHNR and CDR2 FQNEAQ come from the germline V gene (reference sequence). The germline V and J ends were trimmed by 1 base and 4 bases, with 7 bases remaining between them. DNA of the CDR3: TGTGCCAGCAGCTTAGAATTAGGAGAGACCCAGTACTTC. Translated: CASSLELGETQYF. The full variable domain, rest sourced from reference TRBV7-9 and TRBJ2-5, is DTGVSQNPRHKITKRGQNVTFRCDPISEHNRLYWYRQTLGQGPEFLTYFQNEAQLEKSRLLSDRFSAERPKGSFSTLEIQRTEQGDSAMYLCASSLELGETQYFGPGTRLLVL.

CDR3 bases: TGCGCCAGAAGTTCCATACAGGCACTGCGTTGCTACGAGCAGTACGTC. Its protein product is CARSSIQALRCYEQYV. The chain links TRBV10-1 to TRBJ2-7; possibly TRBD1 for D (5 bases). Germline lookup yields CDR1 WNHNN and CDR2 SYGVQD (reference sequence). The V gene lost 9 bases and the J gene lost 3 bases, with 24 bases spanning the gap. The CDR3 covers 16 residues.

The chain is built from TRBV12-3 or TRBV12-4 and TRBJ2-2; TRBD1 is a possible D gene (6 bases). The CDR3 is 14 residues long. Deletions cut 6 bases from V and 0 bases from J, with 8 bases between. CDR3 nucleotides: TGTGCCAGCAGGACAGGTGCGAACACCGGGGAGCTGTTTTTT. Its translation is CASRTGANTGELFF.

In nucleotides, the CDR3 is TGCAGCGTTCGGGAGAGCAATCAGCCCCAGCATTTT. This gives the protein CSVRESNQPQHF. The rearrangement uses TRBV29-1 and TRBJ1-5, with D hard to call. The CDR3 extends over 12 amino acids. The V and J ends lost 5 bases and 1 base respectively, with 6 bases between them. The germline V gene encodes CDR1 SQVTM and CDR2 ANQGSEA.

This clonotype appeared a few times. This sequence joins TRBV4-1 and TRBJ1-4; 7 bases are shared with TRBD1. Germline values: CDR1 MGHRA, CDR2 YSYEKL. CDR3 length equals 18 residues. The V gene end was trimmed by 6 bases and the J gene end by 3 bases; junction bases not matched to a gene: 16. The CDR3 nucleotides read TGCGCCAGCAGTCAAACTGGGGACAGCAGCTTAGCTAATGAAAAACTGTTTTTT. This codes for CASSQTGDSSLANEKLFF.

V is TRBV6-1 and J is TRBJ2-3, with no clear D. Looked up from germline, CDR1 is MNHNS and CDR2 is SASEGT. Trimming removed 4 bases at V and 2 bases at J, with 13 bases between. The CDR3 runs to 15 residues. CDR3 region: CASSVSGHPTDTQYF. The CDR3 nucleotides are TGTGCCAGCAGTGTTTCAGGCCACCCCACAGATACGCAGTATTTT.

This clonotype was recorded a few times. The CDR3 spells CASSLANSNQPQHF. CDR3 nucleotides: TGTGCCAGCAGTCTTGCTAATAGCAATCAGCCCCAGCATTTT. The gene calls are TRBV3-1 and TRBJ1-5; D is undetermined. This CDR3 is built from 14 residues. V gave up 6 bases and J gave up 0 bases, with 9 bases separating them. The germline V gene encodes CDR1 LGHDT and CDR2 YNNKEL (reference sequence).

This chain connects TRBV24-1 to TRBJ1-1; D gene uncertain. Trimming shortened V by 3 bases and J by 2 bases, and 6 bases separated the two germline ends. The CDR3 totals 13 residues. Germline V gene data show CDR1 as KGHDR and CDR2 as SFDVKD. The CDR3 is CATSDPGNTEAFF. The CDR3 nucleotides are TGTGCCACCAGTGATCCAGGTAACACTGAAGCTTTCTTT.

The chain carries TRBV24-1 and TRBJ1-4; D is perhaps TRBD1 (5 bases). This CDR3 comprises 15 residues. Trimming cost V 9 bases and J 4 bases, with 17 bases left between them. Germline V gives CDR1 KGHDR, CDR2 SFDVKD. CDR3 sequence: CATRDPRAFNEKLFF. CDR3 nucleotide sequence: TGTGCCACCCGGGACCCAAGAGCTTTTAATGAAAAACTGTTTTTT.

This clonotype was seen a handful of times. This sequence joins TRBV20-1 and TRBJ1-1, with 9 nucleotides matching TRBD1. The germline V gene has CDR1 DFQATT and CDR2 SNEGSKA (reference sequence). Trimming took 0 bases from V and 5 from J; bases not matched to a gene: 7. This CDR3 is built from 15 residues. The CDR3 DNA reads as TGCAGTGCTAGAGACCCGGGACAGGGCAAGACTGAAGCTTTCTTT. Residues: CSARDPGQGKTEAFF.

This clonotype occurred a few times. The rearrangement uses TRBV20-1 and TRBJ1-2; D possibly corresponds to TRBD1 (5 bases). There are 13 residues in the CDR3. Trimming pared 6 bases from V and 7 bases from J, leaving 18 bases between. Per the germline V gene, CDR1 is DFQATT and CDR2 is SNEGSKA (reference sequence). The CDR3 reads CSAGGAGLGGYTF. The CDR3 DNA follows: TGCAGTGCCGGCGGCGCGGGGCTGGGTGGCTACACCTTC.

This clonotype occurred a few times. The genes are TRBV6-5 and TRBJ1-4, with a tentative D call TRBD1 (5 bases). The CDR3 length is 13 residues. The ends were cut back, 5 bases at V and 7 bases at J, with 11 bases in the middle. The germline CDR1 and CDR2 sequences are MNHEY and SVGAGI. The CDR3 loop is CASSRRVFEKLFF. CDR3 sequence (DNA): TGTGCCAGCAGTCGCAGGGTTTTTGAAAAACTGTTTTTT.

This chain uses TRBV27 with TRBJ1-1; D might be TRBD1 (5 bases). CDR3 length: 14 amino acids. Germline V lookup: CDR1 MNHEY, CDR2 SMNVEV (reference sequence). Trimming cost V 6 bases and J 5 bases, with 16 bases left between them. The CDR3 loop is CASSPGAGRTEAFF. The CDR3 nucleotides are TGTGCCAGCAGCCCTGGGGCGGGTCGGACTGAAGCTTTCTTT.

At least ten counts were recorded for this clonotype. The chain couples TRBV15 to TRBJ1-2; D is ambiguous. The length of the CDR3 is 14 residues. Germline CDR1 and CDR2: LNHNV and YYDKDF (reference sequence). V dropped 3 bases and J dropped 4 bases, with 12 bases sitting between them. The CDR3 DNA is TGTGCCACCAGCAGTCGGTCGGGGTTCTATGGCTACACCTTC. The encoded protein is CATSSRSGFYGYTF.

This clonotype was counted at least ten times. The chain couples TRBV20-1 to TRBJ1-4, with a possible D match to TRBD1 (6 bases). Germline V gene sequence: CDR1 DFQATT, CDR2 SNEGSKA (reference sequence). V gave up 6 bases and J gave up 3 bases, with 17 bases separating them. CDR3 length equals 15 residues. CDR3 bases: TGCAGTGCCCGAGGGGCGGGGGCGTCTAATGAAAAACTGTTTTTT. Its translation is CSARGAGASNEKLFF.

The table lists this clonotype with a few counts. The rearrangement links TRBV6-2 or TRBV6-3 to TRBJ2-4; 9 nucleotides match TRBD1. CDR3 length: 16 amino acids. Per the germline V gene, CDR1 is MNHEY and CDR2 is SVGEGT. J gave up 4 bases and V 5 bases, and 9 bases lay outside the gene matches. The CDR3 spells CASSPRGQGIKNIQYF. As DNA, the CDR3 is TGTGCCAGCAGTCCCCGAGGACAGGGGATTAAAAACATTCAGTACTTC.

This clonotype was picked up a small number of times. The chain uses TRBV7-8 and TRBJ1-1; unclear D gene. The CDR3 is made up of 13 amino acids. Trimming shortened V by 4 bases and J by 0 bases, and 6 bases separated the two germline ends. Germline V CDR1 and CDR2: SGHVS, FQNEAQ. The CDR3 DNA sequence: TGTGCCAGCAGCTGGACCATGAACACTGAAGCTTTCTTT. It encodes CASSWTMNTEAFF.

The chain employs TRBV20-1 and TRBJ1-1, with D perhaps TRBD1 (6 bases). Trimming removed 3 bases from V and 3 bases from J, with 14 bases in between. Looked up from germline, CDR1 is DFQATT and CDR2 is SNEGSKA (reference sequence). This CDR3 contains 14 residues. The CDR3 is CSARMIQGYTEAFF. In DNA, the CDR3 is TGCAGTGCTAGGATGATCCAGGGGTACACTGAAGCTTTCTTT.

This clonotype was counted only a few times. The rearrangement links TRBV9 to TRBJ2-1; either TRBD1 or TRBD2 may fit D (5 bases each). Trimming removed 1 base from V and 8 bases from J, with 10 bases in between. The CDR3 has 13 residues. Germline-derived CDR1 and CDR2 are SGDLS and YYNGEE. The CDR3 nucleotides are TGTGCCAGCAGCGTATTCGGGGCGTATGAGCAGTTCTTC. It yields the protein CASSVFGAYEQFF.

This chain links TRBV4-1 with TRBJ2-7; TRBD1 matches at 12 bases. The germline V gene has CDR1 MGHRA and CDR2 YSYEKL. Losses at the gene ends were 1 base for V and 6 bases for J; bases not matched to a gene: 4. This CDR3 has 15 residues. The CDR3: CASSQVGQGALEQYV. The CDR3, as DNA: TGCGCCAGCAGCCAAGTGGGACAGGGGGCTCTCGAGCAGTACGTC.

In this sample, this clonotype turned up a few times. The gene calls are TRBV20-1 and TRBJ2-5, with D possibly TRBD2 on 6 matching bases. Trimming removed 6 bases at V and 2 bases at J, with 16 bases between. Germline CDR1 reads DFQATT; CDR2 reads SNEGSKA (reference sequence). CDR3 size: 14 residues. The CDR3: CSAIPLGGQETQYF. The CDR3 DNA is TGCAGTGCCATTCCCCTCGGGGGACAAGAGACCCAGTACTTC.

This clonotype was counted between two and nine times. The chain recombines TRBV15 with TRBJ1-5; no clear D gene. Trimming removed 6 bases from V and 5 bases from J, with 14 bases in between. Germline V gene lookup returns CDR1 LNHNV and CDR2 YYDKDF (reference sequence). The CDR3 runs to 14 residues. As DNA, the CDR3 is TGTGCCACCAGTCTACGCGGAATTCATCAGCCCCAGCATTTT. Protein product: CATSLRGIHQPQHF. The complete variable domain, with remaining parts taken from reference TRBV15 and TRBJ1-5, reads DAMVIQNPRYQVTQFGKPVTLSCSQTLNHNVMYWYQQKSSQAPKLLFHYYDKDFNNEADTPDNFQSRRPNTSFCFLDIRSPGLGDTAMYLCATSLRGIHQPQHFGDGTRLSIL.